These 10 T cell receptor beta chains came from one sample sequenced in a study of blood T cell repertoires in COVID-19 (dated by TCRdb to the early 2020s). The protocol used for the library was the immunoSEQ multiplex PCR assay. TCRdb holds this immuneACCESS table with in-frame rearrangements only. Some clones are missing; in checked studies, unresolved V genes explain under half, and the rest has no known cause. A total of approximately 240,000 clones appear in this sample, 65% to 85% of them only once. Around 2.7% of the sample is taken by the ten largest. Material: peripheral blood. The receptors were sampled from a woman aged 25 to 45 who had recovered from COVID-19.

V and J are TRBV18 and TRBJ2-7; TRBD2 agrees at 10 bases. The length of the CDR3 is 15 residues. V shed 0 bases and J 1 base; nucleotides not matched to a gene: 0. Germline V gene sequence: CDR1 KGHSH, CDR2 LQKENI. The CDR3 coding sequence is TGTGCCAGCTCACCACCGGGACTAGCGTCCTACGAGCAGTACTTC. Its protein product is CASSPPGLASYEQYF. The variable domain in full, completed from reference TRBV18 and TRBJ2-7, reads NAGVMQNPRHLVRRRGQEARLRCSPMKGHSHVYWYRQLPEEGLKFMVYLQKENIIDESGMPKERFSAEFPKEGPSILRIQQVVRGDSAAYFCASSPPGLASYEQYFGPGTRLTVT.

The chain combines TRBV5-1 with TRBJ2-3; no definite D call. The CDR3 is 15 residues long. Trimming shortened V by 2 bases and J by 2 bases, and 12 bases separated the two germline ends. CDR1 and CDR2 from the germline V gene are SGHRS and YFSETQ. DNA of the CDR3: TGCGCCAGCAGCTTTTTTTTTGCGGACACAGATACGCAGTATTTT. Its translation is CASSFFFADTDTQYF.

The genes are TRBV5-8 and TRBJ2-2; no reliable D call. V gave up 8 bases and J gave up 1 base, with 15 bases separating them. Germline V gives CDR1 SGHTS, CDR2 YDEGEE. This CDR3 is 15 amino acids long. CDR3 bases: TGTGCCAGTCCCGATGGTGCGAAGAACACCGGGGAGCTGTTTTTT. This gives the protein CASPDGAKNTGELFF. The full variable domain, its missing parts supplied by reference TRBV5-8 and TRBJ2-2, is EAGVTQSPTHLIKTRGQQATLRCSPISGHTSVYWYQQALGLGLQFLLWYDEGEERNRGNFPPRFSGRQFPNYSSELNVNALELEDSALYLCASPDGAKNTGELFFGEGSRLTVL.

The rearrangement joins TRBV5-1 to TRBJ2-1, with TRBD1 identical over 8 bases. The CDR3 has 15 amino acids. Germline V gene lookup returns CDR1 SGHRS and CDR2 YFSETQ. V lost 1 base to trimming and J lost 9 bases; unmatched junction nucleotides: 9. The CDR3 sequence is CASSLQRTGSGEQFF. The CDR3 nucleotides are TGCGCCAGCAGCTTGCAGAGGACAGGGTCGGGTGAGCAGTTCTTC.

V is TRBV29-1 and J is TRBJ1-5; 10 nucleotides align to TRBD1. This CDR3 spans 14 amino acids. CDR1 and CDR2 from the germline V gene are SQVTM and ANQGSEA. With V trimmed by 4 bases and J by 6 bases, 6 bases remained unmatched. CDR3 loop: CSVATGQGSQPQHF. The CDR3 DNA follows: TGCAGCGTTGCCACGGGACAGGGGAGTCAGCCCCAGCATTTT.

The chain uses TRBV30 and TRBJ2-3; D uncertain. The germline CDR1 and CDR2 sequences are GTSNPN and SVGIG (reference sequence). The CDR3 is made up of 13 amino acids. The V end was cut by 5 bases, the J end by 3 bases, with 12 bases between. As DNA, the CDR3 is TGTGCCTGGGGTCTCCTGACTACAGATACGCAGTATTTT. Translating gives CAWGLLTTDTQYF. The variable domain in full, with the rest retrieved from reference TRBV30 and TRBJ2-3, is SQTIHQWPATLVQPVGSPLSLECTVEGTSNPNLYWYRQAAGRGLQLLFYSVGIGQISSEVPQNLSASRPQDRQFILSSKKLLLSDSGFYLCAWGLLTTDTQYFGPGTRLTVL.

This chain links TRBV5-1 with TRBJ2-3; D is possibly TRBD2 (5 bases). Trimming took 1 base from V and 0 from J, leaving 12 bases between them. Germline CDR1 SGHRS, CDR2 YFSETQ. This CDR3 comprises 16 residues. The DNA for the CDR3 is TGCGCCAGCAGCTTGTTCGGGGTCGGTAGCACAGATACGCAGTATTTT. It yields the protein CASSLFGVGSTDTQYF.

The genes are TRBV11-2 and TRBJ2-2, with D tentatively TRBD1 (5 bases). The ends were cut back, 1 base at V and 6 bases at J, with 12 bases in the middle. Per germline, CDR1 SGHAT and CDR2 FQNNGV. This CDR3 contains 15 residues. The CDR3 loop reads CASSLVGREAGELFF. CDR3 DNA: TGTGCCAGCAGCTTAGTGGGGCGTGAGGCCGGGGAGCTGTTTTTT. Based on the CDR3 plus reference TRBV11-2 and TRBJ2-2, the full variable domain is EAGVAQSPRYKIIEKRQSVAFWCNPISGHATLYWYQQILGQGPKLLIQFQNNGVVDDSQLPKDRFSAERLKGVDSTLKIQPAKLEDSAVYLCASSLVGREAGELFFGEGSRLTVL.

This clone was seen more than once but under ten times. The rearrangement joins TRBV19 to TRBJ1-5; D not resolved. V lost 5 bases and J lost 2, with 13 bases in between. Germline lookup yields CDR1 LNHDA and CDR2 SQIVND (reference sequence). The CDR3 runs 15 residues. The CDR3 loop is CASSAGFGGNQPQHF. In DNA form, the CDR3 reads TGTGCCAGTAGTGCCGGTTTTGGAGGCAATCAGCCCCAGCATTTT.

This clone was seen ten or more times. The chain links TRBV5-6 to TRBJ2-7; 10 bases are a match to TRBD2. V dropped 4 bases and J dropped 6; count of bases not matched to a gene: 7. The CDR3 contains 14 residues. Germline V gene data show CDR1 as SGHDT and CDR2 as YYEEEE. CDR3 loop: CASSLGTSASEQYF. CDR3 nucleotides: TGTGCCAGCAGCCTCGGGACTAGCGCTAGCGAGCAGTACTTC.